Below are 21 T cell receptor beta chains sequenced from a single sample in a study of regulatory T cells in long-lasting Graves disease. Combining iRepertoire HTBI primers with Arm-PCR of CDR3 regions, the authors built TCR beta libraries. TCRdb redid the calling of the multiplex PCR reads with MiXCR, one entry per CDR3 protein. The repertoire holds some 200,000 distinct CDR3 sequences, with roughly 19% as singletons. As for time point: newly diagnosed GD, antithyroid drugs for less than 3 months. From PBMCs, RNA was extracted and then used to make the TCR library. This same sample was also taken into another study, of T cells in Graves' hyperthyroidism and ophthalmopathy.

Specimen: peripheral blood mononuclear cells (PBMCs), collected at new diagnosis, from a patient treated with antithyroid drugs. The source is a woman in her thirties with Graves disease.

This clonotype has ten or more counts. J is TRBJ1-2 and V is TRBV7-9, with 9 bases matching TRBD1. Germline V gene lookup returns CDR1 SEHNR and CDR2 FQNEAQ (reference sequence). The CDR3 loop spans 13 amino acids. Losses at the gene ends were 7 bases for V and 7 bases for J; bases not matched to a gene: 7. In DNA, the CDR3 is TGTGCCAGCATTCCCTCGACAGGGGGTGGCTACACCTTC. It translates to CASIPSTGGGYTF.

The rearrangement joins TRBV27 to TRBJ2-4, with D possibly TRBD2 on 6 matching bases. The CDR3 has 17 residues. V lost 2 bases and J lost 0, with 14 bases in between. CDR1 is MNHEY and CDR2 is SMNVEV in the germline V gene (reference sequence). CDR3 sequence reads: CASSLGAGTLAKNIQYF. The CDR3 bases are TGTGCCAGCAGTTTAGGGGCGGGGACCCTAGCCAAAAACATTCAGTACTTC.

About this clonotype itself: It is unclear where the CDR3 begins or ends on the DNA, so no DNA is shown, and the CDR3 is as TCRdb lists it. The rearrangement uses TRBV28 and TRBJ2-5; the tabulated D call, TRBD1, remains unverified against the DNA. CDR1 is MDHEN and CDR2 is SYDVKM in the germline V gene. Inclusive of both ends, the CDR3 amounts to 23 amino acids. The CDR3 loop is CASSIGQGTKNIQYFGAGETQYF.

This clonotype occurred many times. This rearrangement joins TRBV19 to TRBJ1-2, with unresolved D. V was clipped by 3 bases and J by 8 bases, with 10 bases between them. CDR1 is LNHDA and CDR2 is SQIVND in the germline V gene (reference sequence). The CDR3 is 12 amino acids. CDR3 region: CASSISDGGYTF. In nucleotides, the CDR3 is TGTGCCAGTAGTATTTCTGATGGAGGCTACACCTTC.

The rearrangement joins TRBV19 to TRBJ2-1, with 7 bases aligning to TRBD2. The CDR3 contains 15 residues. The J segment lost 4 bases and the V segment lost 1 base, leaving 4 bases of the junction unmatched. Per germline, CDR1 LNHDA and CDR2 SQIVND (reference sequence). In nucleotides, the CDR3 is TGTGCCAGTAGTATAGGAGGGACTATATACAATGAGCAGTTCTTC. Amino acids: CASSIGGTIYNEQFF.

V usage is TRBV5-1 and J usage is TRBJ2-1, with 13 bases matching TRBD2. CDR1 and CDR2 (germline): SGHRS, YFSETQ. The junction had 9 bases not matched to a gene; V was cut back by 4 bases and J by 8 bases. CDR3 length equals 16 residues. CDR3 loop: CASSLTRTSGRHEQFF. CDR3 nucleotide sequence: TGCGCCAGCAGCCTGACCAGGACTAGCGGGAGACATGAGCAGTTCTTC.

This clonotype was detected a few times. V is TRBV7-2 and J is TRBJ1-2; D is perhaps TRBD1 (5 bases). The V and J ends lost 5 bases and 8 bases respectively, with 18 bases between them. This CDR3 contains 14 residues. Germline lookup yields CDR1 SGHTA and CDR2 FQGNSA. CDR3 nucleotides: TGTGCCAGCAGCCCCACCCCGACAGTCCAAGGCTACACCTTC. Its translation: CASSPTPTVQGYTF.

This clonotype was seen only a few times. The J gene is TRBJ2-2, the V gene TRBV7-2; 9 nucleotides align to TRBD2. The ends lost 5 bases at V and 3 bases at J; junction bases unmatched: 7. Germline V gene lookup returns CDR1 SGHTA and CDR2 FQGNSA. The CDR3 is 16 residues long. The CDR3 DNA sequence: TGTGCCAGCAGCCGACTAGCGGTACTTGACACCGGGGAGCTGTTTTTT. Translated: CASSRLAVLDTGELFF.

The genes are TRBV29-1 and TRBJ2-2, with D uncertain. Germline values: CDR1 SQVTM, CDR2 ANQGSEA. The CDR3 runs to 14 residues. Trimming took off 1 base at V and 6 bases at J, with 12 bases between the two ends. DNA for the CDR3: TGCAGCGTTGAAGGTCTGAGGCACTCCGGGGAGCTGTTTTTT. Protein sequence: CSVEGLRHSGELFF.

Ten or more counts support this clonotype. This chain connects TRBV7-9 to TRBJ2-7; D remains ambiguous. Germline V gives CDR1 SEHNR, CDR2 FQNEAQ (reference sequence). The CDR3 spans 15 residues. Trimming stripped 4 bases from V and 2 bases from J, with 15 bases between. The CDR3 reads CASSSAPSITYEQYF. CDR3 DNA sequence: TGTGCCAGCAGCTCAGCTCCCTCAATTACCTACGAGCAGTACTTC.

This clonotype appeared many times. CDR3 DNA sequence: TGTGCTAGTGGTTTGGTAATATGGCCTGCCCAGTACTTC. Residues: CASGLVIWPAQYF. This chain joins TRBV12-5 and TRBJ2-5, with D unclear. The CDR3 is made up of 13 amino acids. Deletions cut 0 bases from V and 9 bases from J, with 11 bases between. Germline CDR1 reads LGHNT; CDR2 reads FRNRAP.

This rearrangement joins TRBV11-2 to TRBJ1-2; 8 bases are a match to TRBD1. CDR3 length equals 16 residues. The V gene end was trimmed by 5 bases and the J gene end by 8 bases; junction bases not matched to a gene: 16. In germline, CDR1 is SGHAT, CDR2 FQNNGV. The CDR3 protein is CASSPRTGKSKGGYTF. CDR3 sequence (DNA): TGTGCCAGCAGCCCACGGACAGGGAAGAGCAAGGGGGGCTACACCTTC.

The chain employs TRBV18 and TRBJ2-1, with 8 bases fitting TRBD1. Germline V CDR1 and CDR2: KGHSH, LQKENI. The V gene end was trimmed by 4 bases and the J gene end by 5 bases; junction bases not matched to a gene: 10. The CDR3 runs 16 residues. CDR3 in amino acids: CASSLDRGRRDNEQFF. The CDR3 DNA follows: TGTGCCAGCTCACTTGACAGGGGTCGTCGGGACAATGAGCAGTTCTTC.

This clonotype has ten or more counts. The chain is built from TRBV11-3 and TRBJ1-1, with TRBD1 as a possible D gene (5 bases). Trimming removed 5 bases at V and 4 bases at J, with 14 bases between. The V gene's germline CDR1 is SGHNT and CDR2 YENEEA. The CDR3 is 14 amino acids. In DNA form, the CDR3 reads TGTGCCAGCAGCCGCGGCGGGGGGGGCACTGAAGCTTTCTTT. Amino acids: CASSRGGGGTEAFF.

The gene calls are TRBV18 and TRBJ2-7, with 7 bases lining up with TRBD1. This CDR3 has 13 amino acids. Germline V gives CDR1 KGHSH, CDR2 LQKENI. V lost 0 bases and J lost 5; bases outside the gene matches: 1. The CDR3 here is CASSPPTGDEQYF. In DNA form, the CDR3 reads TGTGCCAGCTCACCACCCACAGGGGACGAGCAGTACTTC.

This clonotype was observed many times. As DNA, the CDR3 is TGTGCCAGCAGTCCCGGACAGGGGGTCTCTGGAAACACCATATATTTT. This translates into CASSPGQGVSGNTIYF. This sequence joins TRBV6-1 and TRBJ1-3, with 10 bases matching TRBD1. This CDR3 is 16 amino acids long. From germline, CDR1 is MNHNS and CDR2 SASEGT. The J segment lost 0 bases and the V segment lost 5 bases, leaving 4 bases of the junction unmatched.

In this sample, this clonotype turned up many times. The V call is TRBV19, the J call TRBJ1-6, with D unresolved. CDR3 length: 14 residues. The V gene's germline CDR1 is LNHDA and CDR2 SQIVND (reference sequence). The ends were cut back, 5 bases at V and 7 bases at J, with 12 bases in the middle. The CDR3 spells CASSLHRLNSPLHF. The CDR3 DNA sequence: TGTGCCAGTAGTTTACACCGACTAAATTCACCCCTCCACTTT.

This clonotype was counted many times. The gene calls are TRBV6-1 and TRBJ2-7; TRBD2 matches at 7 bases. The CDR3 covers 16 residues. With 0 bases clipped from V and 2 bases from J, the junction kept 7 bases outside the gene matches. The V gene's germline CDR1 is MNHNS and CDR2 SASEGT. The CDR3 spells CASSEALGGGAYEQYF. CDR3 bases: TGTGCCAGCAGTGAAGCGCTGGGGGGGGGGGCCTACGAGCAGTACTTC.

V and J are TRBV28 and TRBJ1-2; D is perhaps TRBD1 (5 bases). This CDR3 comprises 15 residues. Looked up from germline, CDR1 is MDHEN and CDR2 is SYDVKM. The V end was cut by 2 bases, the J end by 3 bases, with 13 bases between. CDR3 in DNA: TGTGCCAGCAGTTTAGGATTCGGGGGGGACTATGGCTACACCTTC. Translating gives CASSLGFGGDYGYTF.

At least ten counts were recorded for this clonotype. V is TRBV9 and J is TRBJ1-5; perhaps TRBD1 as D (6 bases). Deletions cut 3 bases from V and 3 bases from J, with 13 bases between. The germline V gene encodes CDR1 SGDLS and CDR2 YYNGEE. The CDR3 runs 15 residues. The CDR3 nucleotides read TGTGCCAGCAGCGCGTCCGGACAGTACAATCAGCCCCAGCATTTT. This gives the protein CASSASGQYNQPQHF.

This clonotype occurred many times. This rearrangement joins TRBV11-3 to TRBJ1-5; no clear D gene. CDR1 is SGHNT and CDR2 is YENEEA in the germline V gene. The CDR3 covers 14 residues. V lost 1 base to trimming and J lost 7 bases, with 11 bases between them. CDR3 region: CASSLGHVGQPQHF. In DNA, the CDR3 is TGTGCCAGCAGCTTAGGACATGTCGGACAGCCCCAGCATTTT.